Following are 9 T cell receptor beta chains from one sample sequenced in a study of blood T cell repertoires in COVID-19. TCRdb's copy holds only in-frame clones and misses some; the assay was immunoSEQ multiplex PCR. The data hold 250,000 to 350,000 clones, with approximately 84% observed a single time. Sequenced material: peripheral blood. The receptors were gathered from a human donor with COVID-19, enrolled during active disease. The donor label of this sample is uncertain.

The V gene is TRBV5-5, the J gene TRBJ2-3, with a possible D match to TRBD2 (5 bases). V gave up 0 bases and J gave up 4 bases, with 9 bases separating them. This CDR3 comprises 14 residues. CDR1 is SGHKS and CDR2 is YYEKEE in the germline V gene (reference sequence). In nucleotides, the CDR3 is TGTGCCAGCAGCTTGGTTCTAGCCCCAGATACGCAGTATTTT. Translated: CASSLVLAPDTQYF. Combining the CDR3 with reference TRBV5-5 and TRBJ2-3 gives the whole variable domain DAGVTQSPTHLIKTRGQQVTLRCSPISGHKSVSWYQQVLGQGPQFIFQYYEKEERGRGNFPDRFSARQFPNYSSELNVNALLLGDSALYLCASSLVLAPDTQYFGPGTRLTVL.

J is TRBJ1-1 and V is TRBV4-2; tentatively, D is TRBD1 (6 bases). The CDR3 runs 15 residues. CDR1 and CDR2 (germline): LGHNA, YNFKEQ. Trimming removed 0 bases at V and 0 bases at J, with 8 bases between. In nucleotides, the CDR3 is TGTGCCAGCAGCCAAGAAAGGACAGTGAACACTGAAGCTTTCTTT. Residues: CASSQERTVNTEAFF.

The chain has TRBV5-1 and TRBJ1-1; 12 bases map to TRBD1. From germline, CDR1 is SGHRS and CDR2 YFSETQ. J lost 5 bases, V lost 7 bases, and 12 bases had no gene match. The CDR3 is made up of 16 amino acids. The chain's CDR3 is CASQGQGAERGTEAFF. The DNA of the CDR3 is TGCGCCAGCCAGGGACAGGGGGCGGAGAGAGGAACTGAAGCTTTCTTT.

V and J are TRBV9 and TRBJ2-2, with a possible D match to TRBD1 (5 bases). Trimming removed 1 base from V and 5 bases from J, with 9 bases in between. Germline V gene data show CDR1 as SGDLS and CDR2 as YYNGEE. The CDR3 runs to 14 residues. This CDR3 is CASSVRGATGELFF. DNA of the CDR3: TGTGCCAGCAGCGTAAGGGGTGCAACCGGGGAGCTGTTTTTT.

Here the CDR3 DNA reads TGTGCCAGCAGTGAAGCAGGGAGAGACACCATATATTTT. Protein product: CASSEAGRDTIYF. The chain employs TRBV2 and TRBJ1-3; no firm D call. The length of the CDR3 is 13 residues. Trimming pared 0 bases from V and 8 bases from J, leaving 8 bases between. Germline V gene sequence: CDR1 SNHLY, CDR2 FYNNEI.

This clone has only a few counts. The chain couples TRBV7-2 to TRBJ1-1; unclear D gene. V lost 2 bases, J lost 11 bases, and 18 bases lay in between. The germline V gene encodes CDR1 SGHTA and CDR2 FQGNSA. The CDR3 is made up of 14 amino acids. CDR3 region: CASSLSLTEVRAFF. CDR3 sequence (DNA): TGTGCCAGCAGCTTAAGCTTAACCGAAGTACGGGCTTTCTTT.

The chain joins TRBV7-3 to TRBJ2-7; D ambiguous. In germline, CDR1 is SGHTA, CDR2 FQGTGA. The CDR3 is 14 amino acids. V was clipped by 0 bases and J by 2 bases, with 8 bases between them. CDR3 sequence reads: CASSLTPVTYEQYF. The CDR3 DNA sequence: TGTGCCAGCAGCTTAACTCCGGTTACCTACGAGCAGTACTTC.

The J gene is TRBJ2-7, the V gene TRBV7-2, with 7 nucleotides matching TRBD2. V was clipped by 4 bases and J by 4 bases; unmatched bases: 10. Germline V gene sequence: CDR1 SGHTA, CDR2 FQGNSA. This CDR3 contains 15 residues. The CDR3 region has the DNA TGTGCCAGCAGCTCTACTAGCTCGGGGGGATACGAGCAGTACTTC. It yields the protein CASSSTSSGGYEQYF.

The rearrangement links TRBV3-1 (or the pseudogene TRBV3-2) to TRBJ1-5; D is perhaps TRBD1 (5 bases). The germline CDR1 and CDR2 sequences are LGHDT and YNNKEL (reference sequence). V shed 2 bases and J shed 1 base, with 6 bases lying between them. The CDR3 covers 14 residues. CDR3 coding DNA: TGTGCCAGCAGCCAAAGGGGAAGCAATCAGCCCCAGCATTTT. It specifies CASSQRGSNQPQHF.